These T cell receptor beta chains were read from a single sample in a study of PD-1 blockade in classical Hodgkin lymphoma. Generated by immunoSEQ multiplex PCR, the TCRdb table keeps only in-frame clones and is missing some. The repertoire has 35,000 to 45,000 clones, roughly three quarters of them found once; the top ten carry 2.8%. The source material was peripheral blood mononuclear cells (PBMCs), sampled before the second cycle of nivolumab. The source of these receptors is a human donor with classical Hodgkin lymphoma. The CDR3 runs from the conserved cysteine through the conserved F or W. Fields, in order: V gene, J gene, D gene, clone size, CDR3 DNA, CDR3 protein. The D gene is left open where the match is weak. Some rows mark clone size as missing; the rest say once, few, many or name a class of expanded clone.

V: TRBV18
J: TRBJ2-7
D: TRBD2
size: NA
DNA: TGTGCCAGCTCACGCACGGGACTAGCGAACGAGCAGTACTTC
CDR3: CASSRTGLANEQYF

V: TRBV4-3
J: TRBJ2-7
D: NA
size: NA
DNA: TGCGCCAGCAGCCAAGACAGCTTTTCTACCTACGAGCAGTACTTC
CDR3: CASSQDSFSTYEQYF

V: TRBV10-3
J: TRBJ2-5
D: NA
size: NA
DNA: TGTGCCATCAGTGAGCCCGCTAGGGGAGAGACCCAGTACTTC
CDR3: CAISEPARGETQYF

V: TRBV28
J: TRBJ2-1
D: NA
size: medium-sized
DNA: TGTGCCAGCAGTTTGAATAGCGGTGGGTACAATGAGCAGTTCTTC
CDR3: CASSLNSGGYNEQFF

V: TRBV4-1
J: TRBJ1-5
D: NA
size: NA
DNA: TGCGCCAGCAGCCAAGATGGCGGTATGCCCCAGCATTTT
CDR3: CASSQDGGMPQHF

V: TRBV2
J: TRBJ2-5
D: NA
size: NA
DNA: TGTGCCAGTAGGGACCTAATAAGGGCCCAAGAGACCCAGTACTTC
CDR3: CASRDLIRAQETQYF

V: TRBV30
J: TRBJ1-2
D: NA
size: NA
DNA: TGTGCCTGGCGAAACCGAGGACCGGGGGGTAGGCGAGGCTACACCTTC
CDR3: CAWRNRGPGGRRGYTF

V: TRBV7-9
J: TRBJ2-5
D: TRBD2
size: NA
DNA: TGTGCCAGCAGCTTAGAACACCATACTAGCGGAATGTACCAAGAGACCCAGTACTTC
CDR3: CASSLEHHTSGMYQETQYF

V: TRBV7-2
J: TRBJ1-2
D: NA
size: once
DNA: TGTGCCAGCAGCCCCTCTCTAGCACACTATGGCTACACCTTC
CDR3: CASSPSLAHYGYTF

V: TRBV30
J: TRBJ1-2
D: NA
size: NA
DNA: TGTGCCTGGAGTGTACGTCAGGCGAACTATGGCTACACCTTC
CDR3: CAWSVRQANYGYTF

V: TRBV10-3
J: TRBJ2-7
D: NA
size: NA
DNA: TGTGCCATCACGGGGGTTGGAGACTACGAGCAGTACTTC
CDR3: CAITGVGDYEQYF

V: TRBV7-2
J: TRBJ1-1
D: NA
size: NA
DNA: TGTGCCAGCAGCTTGATTTTGGTTGTTGGGATGAACACTGAAGCTTTCTTT
CDR3: CASSLILVVGMNTEAFF

V: TRBV6-5
J: TRBJ2-3
D: TRBD1
size: NA
DNA: TGTGCCAGCAGTTACAAGGGGGCTGGCACAGATACGCAGTATTTT
CDR3: CASSYKGAGTDTQYF

V: TRBV7-6
J: TRBJ2-7
D: TRBD1
size: NA
DNA: TGTGCCAGCAGCCGACAGGGGCCCTACGAGCAGTACTTC
CDR3: CASSRQGPYEQYF

V: TRBV11-3
J: TRBJ2-3
D: NA
size: NA
DNA: TGTGCCAGCAGCTTAGATTCGGGCGGTGATACGCAGTATTTT
CDR3: CASSLDSGGDTQYF

V: TRBV6-5
J: TRBJ2-7
D: NA
size: NA
DNA: TGTGCCAGCAGAAACGTGGCAGGGGGGGGCTACGAGCAGTACTTC
CDR3: CASRNVAGGGYEQYF

V: TRBV19
J: TRBJ2-7
D: NA
size: few
DNA: TGTGCCAGTAGTCCCGGCCGGGACCGCGGAACCAAGCAGTACTTC
CDR3: CASSPGRDRGTKQYF

V: TRBV7-9
J: TRBJ1-2
D: TRBD1
size: NA
DNA: TGTGCCAGCAGCTCTCCGAGGGACAGGGTGAACTATGGCTACACCTTC
CDR3: CASSSPRDRVNYGYTF

V: TRBV27
J: TRBJ2-1
D: NA
size: NA
DNA: TGTGCCAGCAGTTTTAGCGGTGACCCCTCCTACAATGAGCAGTTCTTC
CDR3: CASSFSGDPSYNEQFF

V: TRBV9
J: TRBJ2-3
D: TRBD2
size: once
DNA: TGTGCCAGCACTTCCATGGGAGCGGGGGGGATTAGCACAGATACGCAGTATTTT
CDR3: CASTSMGAGGISTDTQYF

V: TRBV29-1
J: TRBJ1-2
D: TRBD1
size: few
DNA: TGCAGCGCGAAACAGGGGGATGGCTACACCTTC
CDR3: CSAKQGDGYTF

V: TRBV7-9
J: TRBJ1-2
D: TRBD1
size: once
DNA: TGTGCCAGCAGCTTAGAGACAGGGGGCCGGAACACCTTC
CDR3: CASSLETGGRNTF

V: TRBV27
J: TRBJ1-2
D: NA
size: NA
DNA: TGTGCCAGCAGTGTGGCGGCGGGGTTCGGTAACTATGGCTACACCTTC
CDR3: CASSVAAGFGNYGYTF

V: TRBV9
J: TRBJ2-1
D: TRBD2
size: NA
DNA: TGTGCCAGCAGCGGGGGTTCGGGGACTAGCGGGATTAATGAGCAGTTCTTC
CDR3: CASSGGSGTSGINEQFF

V: TRBV2
J: TRBJ1-5
D: NA
size: few
DNA: TGTGCCAGCAGTGACAGAAATCAGCCCCAGCATTTT
CDR3: CASSDRNQPQHF

V: TRBV7-6
J: TRBJ2-1
D: NA
size: NA
DNA: TGTGCCAGCAGCTTAGGACCCGGGACCCGAGGAGGTAATGAGCAGTTCTTC
CDR3: CASSLGPGTRGGNEQFF

V: TRBV6-1
J: TRBJ2-7
D: TRBD1
size: few
DNA: TGTGCCAGCAGATCCCTGACAGGGAAGGACGAGCAGTACTTC
CDR3: CASRSLTGKDEQYF

V: TRBV27
J: TRBJ2-5
D: NA
size: NA
DNA: TGTGCCAGCAGTTTTCGCAGGTTGGGAGAGACCCAGTACTTC
CDR3: CASSFRRLGETQYF

V: TRBV28
J: TRBJ2-2
D: TRBD2
size: once
DNA: TGTGCCAGCAGTCCCCAGGGACTAGCAGGGACCGGGGAGCTGTTTTTT
CDR3: CASSPQGLAGTGELFF

V: TRBV6-6
J: TRBJ1-1
D: NA
size: NA
DNA: TGTGCCAGCAGTTCATACTCGACGGCGGACACTGAAGCTTTCTTT
CDR3: CASSSYSTADTEAFF